This is a list of T cell receptor beta chains from one sample in a study of blood T cells in healthy people across ages. TCRdb re-analysed the 5' RACE reads in MiXCR, keeping a single row per CDR3 protein. The data contain 700,000 to 850,000 distinct CDR3 sequences, 35% to 40% of them seen just once; the ten biggest clones take up 10% to 15%. The specimen sequenced was blood. All receptors derive from a man between 18 and 35 years old in good health. The CDR3 runs from the conserved cysteine through the conserved F or W. Fields, in order: J gene, V gene, CDR3 length, clone size, D gene, CDR3 protein, CDR3 DNA. The D gene is left open where the match is weak. Size is omitted from some rows. Given values are once, few, many or a class for expanded clones.

>TRBJ2-7|TRBV4-3|15|-|-
CAGEPRYGVRRDQYF
TGCGCCGGTGAGCCAAGATATGGGGTCCGTCGGGACCAGTACTTC
>TRBJ1-2|TRBV12-3/TRBV12-4|15|few|TRBD1
CASRDPGQALDGYTF
TGTGCCAGCAGGGATCCGGGACAGGCTTTAGATGGCTACACCTTC
>TRBJ2-1|TRBV6-1|13|many|-
CASSENVYNEQFF
TGTGCCAGCAGTGAAAACGTATACAATGAGCAGTTCTTC
>TRBJ1-1|TRBV19|14|-|TRBD1
CASRGTGDFTEAFF
TGTGCCAGTAGAGGGACAGGGGACTTCACTGAAGCTTTCTTT
>TRBJ2-1|TRBV13|16|-|TRBD2
CASSLSFSGASNEQFF
TGTGCCAGCAGCTTAAGTTTTAGCGGGGCCTCCAATGAGCAGTTCTTC
>TRBJ1-2|TRBV7-2|11|many|-
CASSAARGYTF
TGTGCCAGCAGCGCCGCCAGGGGCTACACCTTC
>TRBJ2-1|TRBV7-3|14|-|-
CASSLMASPTEQFF
TGTGCCAGCAGCTTAATGGCTTCTCCCACGGAGCAGTTCTTC
>TRBJ2-5|TRBV6-1|16|few|-
CATTRHDQRPGKEQYF
TGTGCCACCACAAGACATGACCAACGACCCGGAAAGGAGCAGTACTTC
>TRBJ2-3|TRBV7-2|16|-|TRBD2
CASSLGWGGSTDTQYF
TGTGCCAGCAGCTTAGGTTGGGGGGGGAGCACAGATACGCAGTATTTT
>TRBJ2-1|TRBV9|17|-|-
CASSVITPLQGVGEQFF
TGTGCCAGCAGCGTAATCACCCCTCTACAGGGTGTCGGTGAGCAGTTCTTC
>TRBJ2-1|TRBV5-1|15|few|TRBD2
CASSPGLAGGIEQFF
TGCGCCAGCAGCCCGGGACTAGCGGGGGGCATAGAGCAGTTCTTC
>TRBJ2-2|TRBV4-1|15|-|TRBD2
CASSPGRGGSRELFF
TGCGCCAGCAGCCCAGGACGGGGGGGATCCCGGGAGCTGTTTTTT
>TRBJ2-7|TRBV12-3/TRBV12-4|12|-|-
CASSNLGNEQYF
TGTGCCAGCAGTAACCTAGGGAATGAGCAGTACTTC
>TRBJ1-2|TRBV13|15|-|-
CASSSGHGRLYGYTF
TGTGCCAGCAGCTCAGGACACGGACGATTGTATGGCTACACCTTC
>TRBJ2-5|TRBV5-1|14|-|-
CASSPYSLGAEQYF
TGCGCCAGCAGCCCCTACTCCCTGGGCGCTGAGCAGTACTTC
>TRBJ1-4|TRBV4-2|16|-|-
CASSDPVGPTNEKLFF
TGTGCCAGCAGCGACCCGGTTGGACCCACTAATGAAAAACTGTTTTTT
>TRBJ2-5|TRBV3-1|14|-|-
CASTPGTGRETQYF
TGTGCCAGCACCCCGGGGACCGGACGAGAGACCCAGTACTTC
>TRBJ2-7|TRBV6-5|16|few|TRBD1
CASSYRTGTASYEQYF
TGTGCCAGCAGTTACCGCACCGGGACAGCAAGCTACGAGCAGTACTTC
>TRBJ2-4|TRBV29-1|15|-|-
CSVDVPRGAKNIQYF
TGCAGCGTTGACGTCCCCCGGGGCGCCAAAAACATTCAGTACTTC
>TRBJ2-2|TRBV5-1|16|-|TRBD1
CASTSAGTGVSGELFF
TGCGCCAGTACAAGTGCCGGGACAGGGGTGTCCGGGGAGCTGTTTTTT
>TRBJ2-7|TRBV10-3|14|few|-
CATKGAGSSYEQYF
TGTGCCACGAAGGGGGCGGGGAGCTCCTACGAGCAGTACTTC
>TRBJ2-2|TRBV5-1|15|-|TRBD2
CASSTSSGGARELFF
TGCGCCAGCAGCACTTCTAGCGGGGGGGCCCGGGAGCTGTTTTTT
>TRBJ2-3|TRBV7-9|16|few|TRBD1
CASSSPGTEGTDTQYF
TGTGCCAGCAGCTCACCCGGGACAGAAGGCACAGATACGCAGTATTTT
>TRBJ1-5|TRBV20-1|16|few|TRBD1
CSAPSGQGTFNQPQHF
TGCAGTGCTCCTTCGGGACAGGGGACTTTCAATCAGCCCCAGCATTTT
>TRBJ2-1|TRBV5-1|16|many|-
CASSLAQPVAYNEQFF
TGCGCCAGCAGCTTGGCGCAGCCGGTTGCCTACAATGAGCAGTTCTTC
>TRBJ1-2|TRBV28|14|once|-
CASSPESSNYGYTF
TGTGCCAGCAGCCCTGAGTCGTCTAACTATGGCTACACCTTC
>TRBJ2-4|TRBV6-2/TRBV6-3|17|many|-
CASSYSSSDREGNIQYF
TGTGCCAGCAGTTACTCGAGTAGCGACAGAGAGGGAAACATTCAGTACTTC
>TRBJ1-6|TRBV10-3|12|few|-
CAIGQFNSPLHF
TGTGCCATCGGACAGTTCAATTCACCCCTCCACTTT
>TRBJ2-5|TRBV9|15|many|TRBD2
CASSARLAAVETQYF
TGTGCCAGCAGCGCCCGACTAGCTGCCGTAGAGACCCAGTACTTC
>TRBJ2-7|TRBV14|15|few|-
CASSQRRDSSYEQYF
TGTGCCAGCAGCCAGCGGAGGGACAGCTCCTACGAGCAGTACTTC
>TRBJ1-2|TRBV10-3|13|few|TRBD1
CAITLTGNYGYTF
TGTGCCATCACCCTGACAGGGAACTATGGCTACACCTTC
>TRBJ2-4|TRBV7-8|13|-|-
CASSFAQRDIQYF
TGTGCCAGCAGCTTTGCCCAAAGGGACATTCAGTACTTC
>TRBJ2-1|TRBV7-2|15|few|-
CASSLAGTHYNEQFF
TGTGCCAGCAGCTTAGCCGGGACACACTACAATGAGCAGTTCTTC
>TRBJ2-7|TRBV28|15|few|-
CASSSPPDSSYEQYF
TGTGCCAGCAGTTCGCCGCCCGACAGCTCCTACGAGCAGTACTTC
>TRBJ2-1|TRBV20-1|15|few|TRBD1
CSARAARGPYNEQFF
TGCAGTGCTAGAGCAGCCAGGGGGCCCTACAATGAGCAGTTCTTC
>TRBJ2-5|TRBV28|16|-|TRBD1
CASRSGTGIMGETQYF
TGTGCCAGCAGGTCCGGGACAGGGATTATGGGTGAGACCCAGTACTTC
>TRBJ1-6|TRBV12-3/TRBV12-4|16|few|-
CASSLGSPHNNSPLHF
TGTGCCAGCAGTCTAGGCAGCCCCCACAATAATTCACCCCTCCACTTT
>TRBJ1-5|TRBV4-2|12|few|-
CASSQANQPQHF
TGTGCCAGCAGCCAAGCGAATCAGCCCCAGCATTTT
>TRBJ1-1|TRBV20-1|15|-|-
CSAITPGVRNTEAFF
TGCAGTGCTATAACCCCGGGGGTGCGGAACACTGAAGCTTTCTTT
>TRBJ2-5|TRBV4-2|15|-|TRBD2
CASSRGGPGDNEQYF
TGTGCCAGCAGCCGCGGGGGGCCGGGAGACAATGAGCAGTACTTC
>TRBJ2-3|TRBV5-1|15|-|-
CASSSGDAGTDTQYF
TGCGCCAGCAGCAGCGGAGATGCTGGCACAGATACGCAGTATTTT
>TRBJ1-2|TRBV2|15|-|TRBD1
CASSEALRTGYGYTF
TGTGCCAGCAGTGAAGCGCTCCGGACAGGCTATGGCTACACCTTC
>TRBJ2-7|TRBV4-2|16|once|TRBD2
CASSQDRTSRHFEQYF
TGTGCCAGCAGCCAAGATCGGACTAGCAGACATTTCGAGCAGTACTTC
>TRBJ1-3|TRBV12-3/TRBV12-4|13|-|-
CASTLRQGNTIYF
TGTGCCAGCACCCTTAGACAGGGAAACACCATATATTTT
>TRBJ2-1|TRBV7-2|16|-|TRBD2
CASSRGISGGDNEQFF
TGTGCCAGCAGCCGTGGGATTAGCGGGGGAGACAATGAGCAGTTCTTC
>TRBJ1-2|TRBV12-3/TRBV12-4|14|many|TRBD1
CASSFIRQGHGYTF
TGTGCCAGCAGTTTTATCCGACAGGGGCATGGCTACACCTTC
>TRBJ2-7|TRBV5-1|15|few|-
CASSLTGGKDYEQYF
TGCGCCAGCAGCTTGACCGGGGGCAAAGACTACGAGCAGTACTTC
>TRBJ1-1|TRBV20-1|14|once|-
CSARDPGSDTEAFF
TGCAGTGCTAGAGATCCCGGGTCGGACACTGAAGCTTTCTTT
>TRBJ2-7|TRBV28|17|-|-
CASSLAGIGSSYNEQYF
TGTGCCAGCAGTTTGGCTGGGATAGGGAGCTCCTACAATGAGCAGTACTTC
>TRBJ1-2|TRBV12-3/TRBV12-4|14|-|TRBD1
CASRKGQGPYGYTF
TGTGCCAGCAGGAAAGGACAGGGGCCATATGGCTACACCTTC